These 11 T cell receptor beta chains share one sample of origin, sequenced in a study of shared clonotypes between healthy human individuals. CD8 cells regarded as naive lacked CD45RO, were positively chosen for CCR7, and omitted terminally differentiated effector memory CD45RA+ cells. Clones were sequenced by immunoSEQ multiplex PCR, and TCRdb holds only the in-frame ones, with some missing. This table has roughly 2.1 million clones, under 95% appearing once. The sequencing sample was made of naive CD8+ T cells from PBMCs. Receptor source: a man younger than 30 in good health. Some clones in this sample may be carry-over from other donors' samples.

V is TRBV6-6 and J is TRBJ2-2, with D unresolved. Germline lookup yields CDR1 MNHNY and CDR2 SVGAGI (reference sequence). V lost 5 bases and J lost 4, with 11 bases in between. The CDR3 has 14 residues. The CDR3 sequence is CASSPSLGTGELFF. The DNA for the CDR3 is TGTGCCAGCAGTCCCAGTCTGGGCACCGGGGAGCTGTTTTTT.

This chain connects TRBV19 to TRBJ2-7; TRBD1 matches at 10 bases. Germline V lookup: CDR1 LNHDA, CDR2 SQIVND (reference sequence). V was pared by 4 bases and J by 6 bases, with 3 bases of the junction left unmatched. This CDR3 is built from 13 residues. The CDR3 DNA reads TGTGCCAGTAGTACCAGACAGGGGGCCGAGCAGTACTTC. Residues: CASSTRQGAEQYF. Supplemented by reference TRBV19 and TRBJ2-7, the full variable domain reads DGGITQSPKYLFRKEGQNVTLSCEQNLNHDAMYWYRQDPGQGLRLIYYSQIVNDFQKGDIAEGYSVSREKKESFPLTVTSAQKNPTAFYLCASSTRQGAEQYFGPGTRLTVT.

The rearrangement joins TRBV6-5 to TRBJ2-5; D ambiguous. The CDR3 has 15 amino acids. The V and J ends lost 6 bases and 5 bases respectively, with 19 bases between them. CDR1 is MNHEY, CDR2 SVGAGI, per germline. CDR3 nucleotides: TGTGCCAGCAGCCACATACTACCCTCCGGGGAGACCCAGTACTTC. It encodes CASSHILPSGETQYF.

The J gene is TRBJ2-7, the V gene TRBV28; 10 nucleotides match TRBD1. Germline CDR1 reads MDHEN; CDR2 reads SYDVKM. The junction had 18 bases not matched to a gene; V was cut back by 7 bases and J by 9 bases. The CDR3 sequence is 16 residues long. This CDR3 reads CASNSGGDRGGSGQYF. CDR3 bases: TGTGCCAGCAACTCCGGGGGGGACAGGGGTGGATCTGGGCAGTACTTC.

The table lists this clone with a count of one. The chain recombines TRBV27 with TRBJ2-7; 10 nucleotides align to TRBD2. Germline V gene data show CDR1 as MNHEY and CDR2 as SMNVEV (reference sequence). Trimming cost V 5 bases and J 3 bases; bases outside gene matches: 7. The CDR3 loop spans 15 amino acids. The CDR3 bases are TGTGCCAGCAGTACTTCTTGGACTAGCGGCTACGAGCAGTACTTC. It specifies CASSTSWTSGYEQYF.

The rearrangement uses TRBV19 and TRBJ2-7; D unclear. This CDR3 is 15 amino acids long. Germline V gene data show CDR1 as LNHDA and CDR2 as SQIVND (reference sequence). Between the trimmed V and J ends, which lost 7 bases and 0 bases, there was a span of 16 bases. The CDR3 spells CASTPGGGSSYEQYF. For the CDR3, the DNA is TGTGCCAGTACCCCCGGCGGCGGAAGCTCCTACGAGCAGTACTTC.

The V and J genes are TRBV15 and TRBJ2-7; D gene unclear. This CDR3 contains 14 residues. The V gene's germline CDR1 is LNHNV and CDR2 YYDKDF (reference sequence). V lost 5 bases to trimming and J lost 0 bases, with 11 bases between them. The CDR3 spells CATSQKDSSYEQYF. The DNA for the CDR3 is TGTGCCACCAGCCAGAAGGATAGCTCCTACGAGCAGTACTTC.

The V call is TRBV5-1, the J call TRBJ2-6; D remains unclear. Trimming stripped 0 bases from V and 2 bases from J, with 6 bases between. The CDR3 contains 15 residues. In germline, CDR1 is SGHRS, CDR2 YFSETQ. The CDR3 region has the DNA TGCGCCAGCAGCTTGGTGGAGCCTGGGGCCAACGTCCTGACTTTC. It is translated as CASSLVEPGANVLTF.

This chain joins TRBV7-9 and TRBJ2-7; 8 positions match TRBD2. The CDR3 extends over 17 amino acids. V was clipped by 4 bases and J by 4 bases; unmatched bases: 15. CDR1 is SEHNR and CDR2 is FQNEAQ in the germline V gene (reference sequence). The CDR3 coding sequence is TGTGCCAGCAGCTCTCGGCTAGCGGGCCCAAAGGTATACGAGCAGTACTTC. Residues: CASSSRLAGPKVYEQYF.

The CDR3 DNA sequence: TGTGCCAGCAGCCCCTCATTTCTGGTCCTACTTAGTGGGGAGCTGTTTTTT. It is translated as CASSPSFLVLLSGELFF. This rearrangement joins TRBV28 to TRBJ2-2, with no clear D. V lost 6 bases and J 8 bases, leaving 25 bases between the germline ends. Per the germline V gene, CDR1 is MDHEN and CDR2 is SYDVKM. The CDR3 runs 17 residues.

This chain links TRBV29-1 with TRBJ1-5, with D unclear. The germline gives CDR1 SQVTM, CDR2 ANQGSEA. Trimming left V 6 bases short and J 0 bases short, with 9 bases between. The CDR3 spans 13 residues. The CDR3 here is CSVQEDSNQPQHF. The CDR3 region has the DNA TGCAGCGTGCAGGAGGATAGCAATCAGCCCCAGCATTTT.